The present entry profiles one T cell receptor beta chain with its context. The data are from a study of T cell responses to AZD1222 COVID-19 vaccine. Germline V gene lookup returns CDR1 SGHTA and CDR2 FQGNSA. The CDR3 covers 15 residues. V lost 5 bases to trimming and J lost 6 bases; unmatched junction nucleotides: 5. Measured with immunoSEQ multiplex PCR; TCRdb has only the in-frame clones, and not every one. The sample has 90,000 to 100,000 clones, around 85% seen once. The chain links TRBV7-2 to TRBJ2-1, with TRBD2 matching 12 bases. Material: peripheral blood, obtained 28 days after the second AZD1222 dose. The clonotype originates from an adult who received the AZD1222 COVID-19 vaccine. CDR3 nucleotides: TGTGCCAGCAGCCTCCTAGCGGGAGGGGGCAATGAGCAGTTCTTC. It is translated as CASSLLAGGGNEQFF.